This T cell receptor beta chain was obtained from a study of blood T cells in healthy people across ages. Findings and limits, study-wide: The diversity estimates, figures obtained from one million T cells, were considered underestimates. Older individuals had lower TCR beta diversity per million T cells (the decline was roughly linear).

It was with a sample-barcoded 5' primer and a J-beta primer mix that a second PCR of about 7 to 12 cycles was run. No fewer than 3 million CDR3-containing paired-end reads came from each sample. TCRdb fed the 5' RACE reads into MiXCR, producing one record per CDR3 protein. This table holds fewer than 900,000 distinct CDR3 sequences, 35% to 40% found once. This clonotype was seen at least ten times. Its antigen is not identified. CDR3 length equals 15 residues. The germline V gene has CDR1 DFQATT and CDR2 SNEGSKA (reference sequence). Between the trimmed V and J ends, which lost 0 bases and 3 bases, there was a span of 11 bases. At least 7 million PBMCs were isolated per sample.

The sequence was obtained from a man younger than 35 in good health. The sequencing input was blood. This chain connects TRBV20-1 to TRBJ2-2; D tentatively reads TRBD1 or TRBD2 (5 bases each). CDR3: CSARDTGTHTGELFF. CDR3 DNA: TGCAGTGCTAGAGACACCGGGACCCACACCGGGGAGCTGTTTTTT.